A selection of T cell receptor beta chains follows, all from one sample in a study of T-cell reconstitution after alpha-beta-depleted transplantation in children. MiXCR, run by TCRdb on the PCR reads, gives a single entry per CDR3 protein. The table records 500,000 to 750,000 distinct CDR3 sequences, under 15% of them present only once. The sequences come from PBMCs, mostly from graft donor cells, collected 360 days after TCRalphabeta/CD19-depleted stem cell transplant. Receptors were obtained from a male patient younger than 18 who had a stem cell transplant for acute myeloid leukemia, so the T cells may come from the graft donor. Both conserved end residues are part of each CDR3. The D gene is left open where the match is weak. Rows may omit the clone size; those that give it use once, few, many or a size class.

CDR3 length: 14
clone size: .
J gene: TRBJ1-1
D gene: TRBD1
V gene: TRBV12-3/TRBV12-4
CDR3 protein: CASSLKGADTEAFF
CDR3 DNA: TGTGCCAGCAGTTTAAAGGGGGCGGACACTGAAGCTTTCTTT

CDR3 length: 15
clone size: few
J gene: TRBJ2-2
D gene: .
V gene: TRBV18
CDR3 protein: CASSPPPVNTGELFF
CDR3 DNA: TGTGCCAGCTCACCACCACCCGTAAACACCGGGGAGCTGTTTTTT

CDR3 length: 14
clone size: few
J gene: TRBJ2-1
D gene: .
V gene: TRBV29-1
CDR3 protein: CSVEFRQIYNEQFF
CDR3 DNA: TGCAGCGTTGAATTTCGTCAGATATACAATGAGCAGTTCTTC

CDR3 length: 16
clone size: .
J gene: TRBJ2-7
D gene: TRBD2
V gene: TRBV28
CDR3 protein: CASSSLGTSGPYEQYF
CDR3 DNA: TGTGCCAGCAGTTCGCTCGGGACTAGCGGTCCCTACGAGCAGTACTTC

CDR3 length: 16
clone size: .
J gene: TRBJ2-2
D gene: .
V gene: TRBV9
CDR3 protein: CASSVLPSEGTGELFF
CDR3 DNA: TGTGCCAGCAGCGTCCTGCCTAGCGAGGGCACCGGGGAGCTGTTTTTT

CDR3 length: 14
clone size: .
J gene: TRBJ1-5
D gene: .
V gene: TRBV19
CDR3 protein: CASSIRDLNQPQHF
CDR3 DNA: TGTGCCAGTAGTATCCGGGACCTCAATCAGCCCCAGCATTTT

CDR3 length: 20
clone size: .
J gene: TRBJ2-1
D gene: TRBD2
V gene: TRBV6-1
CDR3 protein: CASSRRQGNGAGGPGNEQFF
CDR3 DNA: TGTGCCAGCAGTAGAAGACAGGGTAACGGAGCGGGAGGGCCAGGGAATGAGCAGTTCTTC

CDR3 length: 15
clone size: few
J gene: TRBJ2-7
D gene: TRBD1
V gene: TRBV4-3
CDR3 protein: CASSQVLDRSYEQYF
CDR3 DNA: TGCGCCAGCAGCCAAGTCCTGGACAGGTCCTACGAGCAGTACTTC

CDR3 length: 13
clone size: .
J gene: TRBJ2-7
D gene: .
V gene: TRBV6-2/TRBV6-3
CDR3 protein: CASTPGLQSEQYF
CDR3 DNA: TGTGCCAGCACCCCGGGTCTACAGAGTGAGCAGTACTTC

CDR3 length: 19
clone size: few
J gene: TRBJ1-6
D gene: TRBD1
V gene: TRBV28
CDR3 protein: CASSNSGTGLISYNSPLHF
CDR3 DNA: TGTGCCAGCAGTAACTCCGGGACAGGGCTGATTTCCTATAATTCACCCCTCCACTTT

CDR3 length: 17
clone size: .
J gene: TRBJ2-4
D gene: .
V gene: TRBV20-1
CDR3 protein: CSARTRHTAVAKNIQYF
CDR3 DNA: TGCAGTGCGAGGACACGGCATACGGCGGTAGCCAAAAACATTCAGTACTTC

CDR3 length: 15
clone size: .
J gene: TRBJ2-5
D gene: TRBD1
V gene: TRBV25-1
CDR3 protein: CASTPRDRGGETQYF
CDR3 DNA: TGTGCCAGCACCCCGAGGGACAGGGGAGGAGAGACCCAGTACTTC

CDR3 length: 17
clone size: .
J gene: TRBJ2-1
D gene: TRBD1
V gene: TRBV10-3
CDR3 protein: CAISVIRDRGVVNEQFF
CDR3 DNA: TGTGCCATCAGTGTAATCCGGGACAGGGGAGTAGTTAATGAGCAGTTCTTC

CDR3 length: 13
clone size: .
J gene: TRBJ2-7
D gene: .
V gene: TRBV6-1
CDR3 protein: CASSVTGFYEQYF
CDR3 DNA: TGTGCCAGCAGTGTTACAGGCTTCTACGAGCAGTACTTC

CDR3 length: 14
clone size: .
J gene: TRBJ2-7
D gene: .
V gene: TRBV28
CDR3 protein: CASSLRRPGFGQYF
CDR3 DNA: TGTGCCAGCAGTTTACGGCGGCCGGGTTTTGGGCAGTACTTC

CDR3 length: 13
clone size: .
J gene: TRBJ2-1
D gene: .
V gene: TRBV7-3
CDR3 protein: CASSLSLHNEQFF
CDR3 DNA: TGTGCCAGCAGCTTAAGTTTACACAATGAGCAGTTCTTC

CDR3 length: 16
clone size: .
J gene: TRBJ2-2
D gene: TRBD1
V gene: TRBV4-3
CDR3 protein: CASSQGDDRATGELFF
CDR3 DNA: TGCGCCAGCAGCCAAGGGGATGACAGGGCCACCGGGGAGCTGTTTTTT

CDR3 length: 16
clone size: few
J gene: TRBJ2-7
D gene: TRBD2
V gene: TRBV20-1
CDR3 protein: CSASSPGLAGTYEQYF
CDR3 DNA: TGCAGTGCTAGTTCCCCCGGACTAGCGGGGACCTACGAGCAGTACTTC

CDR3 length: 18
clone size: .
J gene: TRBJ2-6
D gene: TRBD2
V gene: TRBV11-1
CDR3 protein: CASSFWTRSASGANVLTF
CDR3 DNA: TGTGCCAGCAGCTTTTGGACTAGATCCGCCTCTGGGGCCAACGTCCTGACTTTC

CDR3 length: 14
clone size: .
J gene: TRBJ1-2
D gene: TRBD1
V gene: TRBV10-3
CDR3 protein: CAISEGQANYGYTF
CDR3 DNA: TGTGCCATCAGCGAGGGACAGGCTAACTATGGCTACACCTTC

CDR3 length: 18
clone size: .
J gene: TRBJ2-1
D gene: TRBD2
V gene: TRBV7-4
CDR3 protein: CTSSSRTSGRILDNEQFF
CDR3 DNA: TGTACCAGCAGTTCCCGGACTAGCGGGAGAATCCTCGACAATGAGCAGTTCTTC

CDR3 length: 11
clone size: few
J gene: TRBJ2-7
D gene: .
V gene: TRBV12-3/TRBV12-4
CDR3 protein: CASSLRTEQYF
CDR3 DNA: TGTGCCAGCAGCCTTCGTACCGAGCAGTACTTC

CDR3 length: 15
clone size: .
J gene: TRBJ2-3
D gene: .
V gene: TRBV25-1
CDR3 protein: CASSELDTSGHTQYF
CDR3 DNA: TGTGCCAGCAGTGAGCTTGACACCTCGGGACATACGCAGTATTTT

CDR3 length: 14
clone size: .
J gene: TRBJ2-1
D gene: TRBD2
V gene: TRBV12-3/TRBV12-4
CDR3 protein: CASHLAAHYNEQFF
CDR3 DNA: TGTGCCAGCCACCTAGCGGCCCACTACAATGAGCAGTTCTTC

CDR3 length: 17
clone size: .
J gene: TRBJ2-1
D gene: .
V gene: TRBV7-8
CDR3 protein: CASSEPLATLVINEQFF
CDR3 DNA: TGTGCCAGCAGCGAACCTCTAGCGACCCTTGTGATCAATGAGCAGTTCTTC

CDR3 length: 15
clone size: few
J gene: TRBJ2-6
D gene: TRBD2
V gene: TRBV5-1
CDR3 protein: CASSLTSGGANVLTF
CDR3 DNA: TGCGCCAGCAGCCTTACTAGCGGTGGGGCCAACGTCCTGACTTTC

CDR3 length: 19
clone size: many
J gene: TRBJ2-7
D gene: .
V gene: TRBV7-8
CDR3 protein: CASSPGLRGPDLSPYEQYF
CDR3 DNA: TGTGCCAGCAGCCCGGGGTTGCGAGGTCCGGACTTAAGCCCCTACGAGCAGTACTTC

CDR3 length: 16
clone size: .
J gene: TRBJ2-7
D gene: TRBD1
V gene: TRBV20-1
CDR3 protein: CCARDGRRTGPYEQYF
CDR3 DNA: TGCTGTGCTAGAGATGGGCGTCGGACAGGCCCCTACGAGCAGTACTTC

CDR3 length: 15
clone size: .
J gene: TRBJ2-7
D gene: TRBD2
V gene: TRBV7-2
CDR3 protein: CASREGLAEPPEQYF
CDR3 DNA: TGTGCCAGCAGGGAGGGACTAGCGGAACCCCCCGAGCAGTACTTC

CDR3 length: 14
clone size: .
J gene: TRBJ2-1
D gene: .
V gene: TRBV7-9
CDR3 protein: CASSLGISYNEQFF
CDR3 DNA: TGTGCCAGCAGCTTAGGGATCTCCTACAATGAGCAGTTCTTC

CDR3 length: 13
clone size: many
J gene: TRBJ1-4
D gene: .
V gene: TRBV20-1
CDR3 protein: CSASGGFNEKLFF
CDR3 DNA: TGCAGTGCTAGTGGCGGGTTCAATGAAAAACTGTTTTTT

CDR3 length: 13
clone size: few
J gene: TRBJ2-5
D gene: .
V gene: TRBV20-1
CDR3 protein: CSARKGTQETQYF
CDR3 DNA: TGCAGTGCTAGAAAGGGGACACAAGAGACCCAGTACTTC

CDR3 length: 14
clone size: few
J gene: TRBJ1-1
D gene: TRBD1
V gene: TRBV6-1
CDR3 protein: CASSRQGPRSEAFF
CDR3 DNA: TGTGCCAGCAGCCGACAGGGGCCGCGATCCGAAGCTTTCTTT

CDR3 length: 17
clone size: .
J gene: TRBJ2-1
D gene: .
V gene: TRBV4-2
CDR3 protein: CASSQDGLQGPYNEQFF
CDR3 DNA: TGTGCCAGCAGCCAAGATGGCTTACAGGGCCCCTACAATGAGCAGTTCTTC

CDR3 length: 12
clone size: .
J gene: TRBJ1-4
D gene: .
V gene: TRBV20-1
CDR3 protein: CSATRGEEKLFF
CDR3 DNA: TGCAGTGCTACCAGGGGTGAGGAAAAACTGTTTTTT

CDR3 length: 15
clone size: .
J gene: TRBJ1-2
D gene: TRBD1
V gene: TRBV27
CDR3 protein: CASSVRWTGDQGYTF
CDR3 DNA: TGTGCCAGCAGTGTAAGGTGGACAGGGGATCAAGGCTACACCTTC

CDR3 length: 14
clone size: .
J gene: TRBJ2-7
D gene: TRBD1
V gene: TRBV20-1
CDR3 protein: CSARSGQGHYEQYF
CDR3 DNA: TGCAGTGCTAGATCGGGACAGGGGCACTACGAGCAGTACTTC

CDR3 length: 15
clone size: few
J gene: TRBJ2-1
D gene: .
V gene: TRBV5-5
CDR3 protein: CASSLIGTHLDEQFF
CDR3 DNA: TGTGCCAGCAGCTTGATAGGAACCCATCTCGATGAGCAGTTCTTC

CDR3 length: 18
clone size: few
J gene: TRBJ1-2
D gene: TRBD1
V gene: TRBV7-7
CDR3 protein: CASSLEGQGMKGYYGYTF
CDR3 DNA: TGTGCTAGCAGCTTAGAGGGACAGGGGATGAAGGGGTACTATGGCTACACCTTC

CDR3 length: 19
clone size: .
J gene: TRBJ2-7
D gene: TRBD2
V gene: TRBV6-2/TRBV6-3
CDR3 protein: CASRADLIFVAGGLYEQYF
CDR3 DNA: TGTGCCAGCAGAGCCGATCTTATCTTCGTAGCGGGAGGGCTCTACGAGCAGTACTTC

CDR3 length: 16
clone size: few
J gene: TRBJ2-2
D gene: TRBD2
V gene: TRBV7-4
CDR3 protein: CASSLAGGVDTGELFF
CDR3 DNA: TGTGCCAGCAGTTTAGCGGGAGGTGTGGACACCGGGGAGCTGTTTTTT

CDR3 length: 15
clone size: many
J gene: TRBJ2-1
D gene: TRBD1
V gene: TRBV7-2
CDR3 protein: CASSSPGQGWNEQFF
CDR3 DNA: TGTGCCAGCAGCTCACCGGGACAGGGGTGGAATGAGCAGTTCTTC

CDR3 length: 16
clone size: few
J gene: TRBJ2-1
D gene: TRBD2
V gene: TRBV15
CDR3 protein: CATSRDTSGRPNEQFF
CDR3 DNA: TGTGCCACCAGCAGAGATACTAGCGGGAGACCCAATGAGCAGTTCTTC

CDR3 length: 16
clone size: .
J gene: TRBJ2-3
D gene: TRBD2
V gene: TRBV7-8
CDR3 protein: CASSSRLAGGADTQYF
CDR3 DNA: TGTGCCAGCAGCTCCCGACTAGCGGGAGGTGCAGATACGCAGTATTTT

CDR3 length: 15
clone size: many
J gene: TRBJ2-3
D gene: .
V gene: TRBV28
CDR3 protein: CASSSPRRGTDTQYF
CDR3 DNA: TGTGCCAGCAGTTCCCCTCGTCGAGGTACAGATACGCAGTATTTT

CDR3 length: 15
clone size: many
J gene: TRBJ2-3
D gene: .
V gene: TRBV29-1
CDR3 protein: CSVDPPSVGTDTQYF
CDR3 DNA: TGCAGCGTTGATCCACCTAGCGTTGGCACAGATACGCAGTATTTT

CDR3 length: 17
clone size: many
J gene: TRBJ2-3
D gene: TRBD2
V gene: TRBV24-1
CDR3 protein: CATSDLRAGGPEGTQYF
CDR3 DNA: TGTGCCACCAGTGATTTACGAGCGGGAGGGCCGGAAGGTACGCAGTATTTT

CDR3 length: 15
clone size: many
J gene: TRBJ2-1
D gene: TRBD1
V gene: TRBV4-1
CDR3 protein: CASSGPGQGYNEQFF
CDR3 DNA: TGCGCCAGCAGCGGTCCGGGACAGGGGTACAATGAGCAGTTCTTC

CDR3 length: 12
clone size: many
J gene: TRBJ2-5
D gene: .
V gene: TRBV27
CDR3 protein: CASSRSGETQYF
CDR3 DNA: TGTGCCAGCAGCCGTTCGGGAGAGACCCAGTACTTC

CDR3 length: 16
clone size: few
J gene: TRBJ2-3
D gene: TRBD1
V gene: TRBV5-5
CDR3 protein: CASSSRGGQPPDTQYF
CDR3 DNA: TGTGCCAGCAGCTCCCGAGGGGGACAGCCGCCAGATACGCAGTATTTT

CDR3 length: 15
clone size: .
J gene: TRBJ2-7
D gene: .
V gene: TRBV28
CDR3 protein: CASRETGSPSYEQYF
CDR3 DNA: TGTGCCAGCAGGGAAACAGGGTCCCCCTCCTACGAGCAGTACTTC